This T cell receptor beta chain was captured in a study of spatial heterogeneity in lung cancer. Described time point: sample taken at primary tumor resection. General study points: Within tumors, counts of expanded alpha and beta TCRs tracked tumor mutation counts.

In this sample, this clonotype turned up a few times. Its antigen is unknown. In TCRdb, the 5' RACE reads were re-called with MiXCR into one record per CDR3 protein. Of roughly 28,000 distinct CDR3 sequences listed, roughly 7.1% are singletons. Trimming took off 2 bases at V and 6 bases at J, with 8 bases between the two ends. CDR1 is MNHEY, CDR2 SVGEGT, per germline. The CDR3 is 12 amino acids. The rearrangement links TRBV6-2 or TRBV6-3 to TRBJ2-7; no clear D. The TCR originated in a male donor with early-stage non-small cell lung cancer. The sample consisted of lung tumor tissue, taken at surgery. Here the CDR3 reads CASSYPVGEQYF. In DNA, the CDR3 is TGTGCCAGCAGTTACCCCGTCGGCGAGCAGTACTTC.